The rows below give T cell receptor beta chains drawn from one sample of a study of OX40 agonist ivuxolimab in advanced cancers. Repertoires were generated with immunoSEQ multiplex PCR, while TCRdb's copy carries only in-frame clones and drops some. The repertoire holds 18,000 or so clones, about 80% seen once, with under 15% in the top ten. The sequencing used CD4+ or CD8+ T cells sorted from blood, collected in a trial of the OX40 agonist ivuxolimab. The receptors shown here come from an adult with an advanced solid tumor such as melanoma, head and neck, liver or kidney cancer. The CDR3 runs from the conserved cysteine through the conserved F or W. A D gene is named only where the DNA matches it firmly. A row's size may be missing; if present it is once, few, many or a size class.

size: NA
D: TRBD2
V: TRBV4-2
J: TRBJ2-1
DNA: TGTGCCAGCAGCCAAACTAGCGGGGGGGCTAATGAGCAGTTCTTC
CDR3: CASSQTSGGANEQFF

size: NA
D: NA
V: TRBV9
J: TRBJ1-4
DNA: TGTGCCAGCAGCCGCGACGAGAGGGAAAAACTGTTTTTT
CDR3: CASSRDEREKLFF

size: few
D: TRBD1
V: TRBV2
J: TRBJ1-1
DNA: TGTGCCAGCAGCGGACAGGGGGCGCACACTGAAGCTTTCTTT
CDR3: CASSGQGAHTEAFF

size: NA
D: NA
V: TRBV7-2
J: TRBJ1-2
DNA: TGTGCCAGCATTTTCCGGCCCGGTATCAAGAACTATGGCTACACCTTC
CDR3: CASIFRPGIKNYGYTF

size: NA
D: NA
V: TRBV9
J: TRBJ1-3
DNA: TGTGCCAGCAGCTTAGGACCACCCAGCTCTGGAAACACCATATATTTT
CDR3: CASSLGPPSSGNTIYF

size: few
D: TRBD1
V: TRBV9
J: TRBJ1-2
DNA: TGTGCCAGCAGCGTAGATTCAGGGGGCTATGGCTACACCTTC
CDR3: CASSVDSGGYGYTF

size: NA
D: TRBD1
V: TRBV30
J: TRBJ1-2
DNA: TGTGCCTGGGGAGTAAAAGGGACAGTTAACTATGGCTACACCTTC
CDR3: CAWGVKGTVNYGYTF

size: NA
D: TRBD1
V: TRBV7-9
J: TRBJ1-2
DNA: TGTGCCAGCAGCCCGGCCCCCGACAGGGCCCCAAGGGATGGCTACACCTTC
CDR3: CASSPAPDRAPRDGYTF

size: once
D: TRBD1
V: TRBV9
J: TRBJ1-6
DNA: TGTGCCAGCAGCGTAGATGGACAGGGGGACTCACCCCTCCACTTT
CDR3: CASSVDGQGDSPLHF

size: NA
D: TRBD1
V: TRBV7-2
J: TRBJ1-2
DNA: TGTGCCAGCAGCTTAGCCGAAAGACAGGGTGTTTATGGCTACACCTTC
CDR3: CASSLAERQGVYGYTF

size: NA
D: NA
V: TRBV4-2
J: TRBJ1-4
DNA: TGTGCCAGCAGCCAAGTGGTCGTCTCTGTCGGGGAAAAACTGTTTTTT
CDR3: CASSQVVVSVGEKLFF

size: medium-sized
D: NA
V: TRBV19
J: TRBJ1-1
DNA: TGTGCCAGTACCTGGGACAAGAACACTGAAGCTTTCTTT
CDR3: CASTWDKNTEAFF

size: NA
D: NA
V: TRBV6-5
J: TRBJ1-4
DNA: TGTGCCAGCAGTTCACAGGGTAATGAAAAACTGTTTTTT
CDR3: CASSSQGNEKLFF

size: NA
D: NA
V: TRBV2
J: TRBJ1-5
DNA: TGTGCCAGCAGGGCACAGATGTTTAGCAATCAGCCCCAGCATTTT
CDR3: CASRAQMFSNQPQHF

size: NA
D: NA
V: TRBV18
J: TRBJ2-6
DNA: TGTGCCAGCTCTCAGAGCATATCCTCTGGGGCCAACGTCCTGACTTTC
CDR3: CASSQSISSGANVLTF

size: few
D: NA
V: TRBV6-1
J: TRBJ1-1
DNA: TGTGCCAGCAGTGAACTGGACATGGACACTGAAGCTTTCTTT
CDR3: CASSELDMDTEAFF

size: NA
D: TRBD1
V: TRBV7-8
J: TRBJ1-6
DNA: TGTGCCAGCAGCTTATTGTCTCAGGGGGGAAGATCACCCCTCCACTTT
CDR3: CASSLLSQGGRSPLHF

size: few
D: NA
V: TRBV19
J: TRBJ1-6
DNA: TGTGCCAGTGTCGGACGGATTAATTCACCCCTCCACTTT
CDR3: CASVGRINSPLHF

size: NA
D: NA
V: TRBV7-2
J: TRBJ2-7
DNA: TGTGCCAGCAGCTTTGGCGGAACTTCCTACGAGCAGTACTTC
CDR3: CASSFGGTSYEQYF

size: once
D: NA
V: TRBV7-2
J: TRBJ2-1
DNA: TGTGCCAGCAGCCTTCGACGGGGCGTCGATGAGCAGTTCTTC
CDR3: CASSLRRGVDEQFF

size: NA
D: NA
V: TRBV30
J: TRBJ2-1
DNA: TGTGCCTGGAGCCCTGGGGGGTATGAGCAGTTCTTC
CDR3: CAWSPGGYEQFF

size: NA
D: NA
V: TRBV4-1
J: TRBJ2-5
DNA: TGCGCCAGCAGCCAAGTCAGCGGCGGGGATCAAGAGACCCAGTACTTC
CDR3: CASSQVSGGDQETQYF

size: NA
D: TRBD1
V: TRBV28
J: TRBJ1-3
DNA: TGTGCCAGCAGGCCCACTCAGGGGGCCTCTGGAAACACCATATATTTT
CDR3: CASRPTQGASGNTIYF

size: NA
D: TRBD1
V: TRBV19
J: TRBJ2-5
DNA: TGTGCCAGTAGTGTCCGGACAGGGCGGGAGACCCAGTACTTC
CDR3: CASSVRTGRETQYF

size: NA
D: NA
V: TRBV28
J: TRBJ2-7
DNA: TGTGCCAGCAGTTTGTTGTCCCCAAACGAGCAGTACTTC
CDR3: CASSLLSPNEQYF

size: NA
D: NA
V: TRBV28
J: TRBJ1-4
DNA: TGTGCCAGCAGTTTGAGGGGCACTTCAACTAATGAAAAACTGTTTTTT
CDR3: CASSLRGTSTNEKLFF

size: NA
D: TRBD2
V: TRBV28
J: TRBJ2-5
DNA: TGTGCCAGCAGTTCCGCGGGACTAGTGGGAAAGACCCAGTACTTC
CDR3: CASSSAGLVGKTQYF